One sample yielded the 16 T cell receptor beta chains listed below, sequenced in a study of CD4 and CD8 cells across lung adenocarcinoma regions. TCRdb analysed the PCR reads with MiXCR anew, one entry per CDR3 protein. The repertoire includes roughly 24,000 distinct CDR3 sequences, about 50% of them detected once, and about a fifth sits in the top ten. Sequencing was done on a sample of CD4+ T cells from the center of a lung tumor. The receptors here all came from a male donor with lung adenocarcinoma. The CD4 and CD8 labels of this study may be unreliable.

There are many counts of this clonotype. The chain recombines TRBV6-1 with TRBJ1-4, with 7 bases lining up with TRBD1. V lost 10 bases and J lost 6; bases outside the gene matches: 8. The CDR3 loop spans 13 amino acids. CDR1 is MNHNS, CDR2 SASEGT, per germline. DNA for the CDR3: TGTGCCACCATGGGACAGTTCGATGAAAAACTGTTTTTT. This codes for CATMGQFDEKLFF.

By frequency in the sample, this clonotype is medium-sized. The gene calls are TRBV27 and TRBJ2-3; 7 bases line up with TRBD1. The germline gives CDR1 MNHEY, CDR2 SMNVEV (reference sequence). V trimming: 9 bases; J trimming: 0 bases; junction bases outside the gene matches: 9. The CDR3 runs 15 residues. CDR3 sequence reads: CASSAGGRSTDTQYF. The CDR3, as DNA: TGTGCCAGTTCCGCAGGGGGAAGAAGCACAGATACGCAGTATTTT.

This clonotype was observed at least ten times. The rearrangement uses TRBV7-8 and TRBJ2-1; maybe TRBD2 (6 bases). The CDR3 contains 14 residues. CDR1 is SGHVS, CDR2 FQNEAQ, per germline. V was cut by 9 bases and J by 5 bases, with 17 bases left in between. The CDR3 nucleotides are TGTGCCAGTCTATCGGGACGGAGGGACAATGAGCAGTTCTTC. It yields the protein CASLSGRRDNEQFF.

By its share, this clonotype is medium-sized. The genes are TRBV27 and TRBJ2-3; 10 bases map to TRBD2. The V and J ends lost 7 bases and 2 bases, in that order; junction bases with no gene match: 6. Germline assignment: CDR1 MNHEY and CDR2 SMNVEV (reference sequence). The CDR3 extends over 15 amino acids. This CDR3 is CASTLAGTSTDTQYF. For the CDR3, the DNA is TGTGCCAGCACACTAGCGGGAACTTCCACAGATACGCAGTATTTT.

As to this clonotype: This may be a read error, as it is one base from a much larger clone. The chain uses TRBV27 and TRBJ2-1; TRBD2 aligns across 11 bases. This CDR3 comprises 16 residues. The trim removed 8 bases at V and 13 bases at J, leaving 19 bases unmatched. CDR1 and CDR2 from the germline V gene are MNHEY and SMNVEV (reference sequence). CDR3 nucleotide sequence: TGTGCCAGCCGACGGACGTCTAGCGGGAGGATACAGACCCAGTTCTTC. This encodes CASRRTSSGRIQTQFF.

This clonotype was counted between two and nine times. At one boundary the junction diverges from the germline segment, which might be a read error. The chain joins TRBV12-3 or TRBV12-4 to TRBJ2-5; 9 positions match TRBD2. TRBJ2-7 matches the DNA end more closely, so the J call is doubtful. The CDR3 sequence is 14 residues long. The CDR3 loop is CASSIAGDLYEQYF. The CDR3 DNA is TGTGCCAGCAGTATAGCGGGAGATCTCTACGAGCAGTACTTC.

This clonotype was observed many times. This may be a read error: a much more frequent sequence differs by one nucleotide. The V gene is TRBV6-1, the J gene TRBJ2-1, with D maybe TRBD2 (5 bases). The J call is in doubt because the DNA end fits TRBJ2-7 better. Per the germline V gene, CDR1 is MNHNS and CDR2 is SASEGT. There are 12 residues in the CDR3. The CDR3 is CASAGDGNEQYF. Here the CDR3 DNA reads TGTGCCAGCGCGGGCGACGGCAATGAGCAGTACTTC.

About this clonotype itself: Its ends do not fully match the called genes, so a read error is possible. The chain combines TRBV6-1 with TRBJ2-3; the D is unclear. Germline CDR1 and CDR2: MNHNS and SASEGT. This CDR3 has 15 amino acids. DNA of the CDR3: TGTGCCAGCAGTGAATGGCTTGCGGCCTCAGATGCGCAGTTTTTT. Translation gives CASSEWLAASDAQFF.

This clonotype was counted between two and nine times. The V and J genes are TRBV27 and TRBJ2-3, with 7 bases fitting TRBD1. Judging by the DNA end, TRBJ2-7 fits better; the J call may be wrong. This CDR3 comprises 17 residues. Germline CDR1 is MNHEY and CDR2 is SMNVEV (reference sequence). The chain's CDR3 is CASSAGRGGCEQETQYF. In DNA form, the CDR3 reads TGTGCCAGCAGTGCGGGCCGAGGGGGCTGTGAGCAAGAGACGCAGTACTTC.

The chain employs TRBV27 and TRBJ2-5; tentatively, D is TRBD1 (6 bases). The J call may be wrong; the DNA end is better matched by TRBJ2-3. In germline, CDR1 is MNHEY, CDR2 SMNVEV (reference sequence). This CDR3 is 17 amino acids long. The CDR3 DNA follows: TGTGCCAGCTGTGCGGGCCGAGGGGGTTGTGACCAAGAGACCCAGTATTTT. Protein sequence: CASCAGRGGCDQETQYF.

Notes on this clonotype: The CDR3 carries no conserved terminal phenylalanine or tryptophan, so it likely arises from a read error. The chain is built from TRBV6-8 and TRBJ2-4, with D perhaps given as TRBD1 or TRBD2 (5 bases each). Germline values: CDR1 MNHGY, CDR2 SAAAGT. This CDR3 region has 14 residues. The DNA of the CDR3 is TGCGGCGGCTCGGGGCTGAGAGCCAAAAACACGCAGTACTCC. Its translation: CGGSGLRAKNTQYS.

This clonotype is medium-sized by share. The V call is TRBV6-1, the J call TRBJ2-5, with D perhaps given as TRBD1 or TRBD2 (7 bases each). CDR1 MNHNS and CDR2 SASEGT come from the germline V gene. The length of the CDR3 is 13 residues. V lost 7 bases and J 7 bases, leaving 16 bases between the germline ends. In nucleotides, the CDR3 is TGTGCCAGCAAGTCCGGCAGGGGGGGGACCCAGTACTTC. Encoded protein: CASKSGRGGTQYF.

This clonotype appeared a few times. The chain joins TRBV20-1 to TRBJ2-1; TRBD2 agrees at 8 bases. CDR3 length: 14 residues. The V segment lost 3 bases and the J segment 1 base; nucleotides outside the gene matches: 2. Germline V CDR1 and CDR2: DFQATT, SNEGSKA (reference sequence). The CDR3 sequence: CSASGRASYNEQFF. The CDR3 DNA reads TGCAGTGCTAGCGGGAGGGCATCCTACAATGAGCAGTTCTTC.

The V and J genes are TRBV6-1 and TRBJ2-3; TRBD2 might be the D (5 bases). The J call may be faulty, since TRBJ2-2 better matches the DNA end. Per the germline V gene, CDR1 is MNHNS and CDR2 is SASEGT. This CDR3 spans 15 amino acids. The DNA of the CDR3 is TGTGCCAGCAGTGAAGCGAGAGGGATCCCAGGTAAGCTGTTTTTT. Protein sequence: CASSEARGIPGKLFF.

This clonotype was seen more than once but under ten times. Sequence at one end of the junction differs from germline and may be a read error. The chain uses TRBV6-1 and TRBJ2-6, with D perhaps matching TRBD1 (5 bases). The CDR3 loop spans 15 amino acids. From germline, CDR1 is MNHNS and CDR2 SASEGT. The CDR3 protein is CASSEGHSGANVQYF. The CDR3 DNA sequence: TGTGCCAGCAGTGAAGGACACTCTGGGGCCAACGTCCAGTATTTC.

This rearrangement joins TRBV7-2 to TRBJ2-1; D is possibly TRBD1 or TRBD2 (5 bases each). The end of the DNA is better explained by TRBJ2-7, so the J call may be wrong. CDR1 and CDR2 from the germline V gene are SGHTA and FQGNSA. The CDR3 runs 15 residues. The CDR3 DNA is TGTGCCAGCAGCTTAGGGGACCAGAGCTCCTACGAGCAGTACTTC. Protein product: CASSLGDQSSYEQYF.